One and the same sample provided the 7 T cell receptor beta chains below, sequenced in a study of metastatic and nonmetastatic thyroid tumors. TCRdb re-clonotyped the PCR reads through MiXCR. This table holds tens of thousands of clones, around 15% found once. All patients reached thyroid surgery having received no treatment beforehand. Sequencing was carried out using blood. These receptors were obtained from a female donor with papillary thyroid cancer or a benign thyroid nodule (not recorded which). Some clones in this sample may be carry-over from other donors' samples.

In its sample, this clone was seen many times. The genes are TRBV29-1 and TRBJ1-1; tentatively, D is TRBD1 (5 bases). Trimming took off 4 bases at V and 4 bases at J, with 28 bases between the two ends. The CDR3 has 18 residues. Per the germline V gene, CDR1 is SQVTM and CDR2 is ANQGSEA. The CDR3 region has the DNA TGCAGCGTTGTAGTGGGGCAGGGTGGAATTTTAAGGGGCACTGAAGCTTTCTTT. Amino acids: CSVVVGQGGILRGTEAFF.

This clone was counted at least ten times. Other DNA sequences of this sample code for an identical CDR3. This chain joins TRBV19 and TRBJ1-5, with D maybe TRBD1 (6 bases). CDR3 length: 14 amino acids. The germline CDR1 and CDR2 sequences are LNHDA and SQIVND (reference sequence). V lost 8 bases, J lost 6 bases, and 17 bases lay in between. The CDR3 coding sequence is TGTGCCAGTTTTTCGGGACAAGGGTTTCAGCCCCAGCATTTT. Amino acid sequence: CASFSGQGFQPQHF.

This clone was detected many times. For the CDR3, the DNA is TGTGCCAGCAGCTTAACCCCCAACAGGGGGACAGATACGCAGTATTTT. Translated, it gives CASSLTPNRGTDTQYF. The rearrangement links TRBV11-2 to TRBJ2-3; 8 bases agree with TRBD1. V lost 2 bases, J lost 3 bases, and 7 bases stayed unmatched. CDR1 and CDR2 from the germline V gene are SGHAT and FQNNGV. This CDR3 region has 16 residues.

Ten or more counts support this clone. This chain connects TRBV20-1 to TRBJ1-4, with a tentative D call TRBD1 (5 bases). The V gene lost 5 bases and the J gene lost 5 bases, with 12 bases spanning the gap. This CDR3 has 13 residues. Germline CDR1 is DFQATT and CDR2 is SNEGSKA (reference sequence). The CDR3 here is CSAAGTANEKLFF. The CDR3, as DNA: TGCAGTGCTGCCGGGACCGCGAATGAAAAACTGTTTTTT.

This clone was picked up many times. The J gene is TRBJ1-4, the V gene TRBV2; D remains unclear. The CDR3 runs 15 residues. Germline values: CDR1 SNHLY, CDR2 FYNNEI. Trimming took 8 bases from V and 3 from J, leaving 16 bases between them. CDR3 sequence reads: CASLPEPRANEKLFF. Here the CDR3 DNA reads TGTGCCAGCCTTCCCGAGCCTCGGGCTAATGAAAAACTGTTTTTT.

Many counts were recorded for this clone. V is TRBV5-1 and J is TRBJ2-3; a possible D gene is TRBD1 (5 bases). Germline-derived CDR1 and CDR2 are SGHRS and YFSETQ. V was trimmed by 4 bases and J by 5 bases, leaving 14 bases between them. The CDR3 runs 14 residues. For the CDR3, the DNA is TGCGCCAGCAGCGAGCTTGCCCAGGGAGATACGCAGTATTTT. Protein: CASSELAQGDTQYF.

This clone was seen at least ten times. This chain joins TRBV28 and TRBJ2-6; 7 bases fit TRBD1. This CDR3 region has 16 residues. V trimming: 6 bases; J trimming: 2 bases; junction bases outside the gene matches: 7. Germline assignment: CDR1 MDHEN and CDR2 SYDVKM. The CDR3 DNA sequence: TGTGCCAGCAGACGCCACCAGGGGGCTGGGGCCAACGTCCTGACTTTC. It is translated as CASRRHQGAGANVLTF.